This entry concerns a single TCR beta chain. Its cognate antigen is unknown. This sample stems from a study of response to subunit inactivated influenza vaccine. Whole-study findings and limits: Authors suggested each seasonal influenza vaccination recruits few new T cells.

MiXCR, run by TCRdb on the RT-PCR reads, gives a single entry per CDR3 protein. The repertoire includes around 850,000 distinct CDR3 sequences, roughly 18% of them detected once, and approximately 11% sits in the top ten. The sequencing used PBMCs from blood, collected less than 6 days after vaccination. This sequence originates from a middle-aged man who received an inactivated influenza vaccine.

DNA for the CDR3: TGTGCCCCCAAACCGCCCGGGGAGCTGTTTTTT. Its translation is CAPKPPGELFF. The chain is built from TRBV21-1 and TRBJ2-2. TRBV21-1 is a pseudogene. The CDR3 covers 11 residues.